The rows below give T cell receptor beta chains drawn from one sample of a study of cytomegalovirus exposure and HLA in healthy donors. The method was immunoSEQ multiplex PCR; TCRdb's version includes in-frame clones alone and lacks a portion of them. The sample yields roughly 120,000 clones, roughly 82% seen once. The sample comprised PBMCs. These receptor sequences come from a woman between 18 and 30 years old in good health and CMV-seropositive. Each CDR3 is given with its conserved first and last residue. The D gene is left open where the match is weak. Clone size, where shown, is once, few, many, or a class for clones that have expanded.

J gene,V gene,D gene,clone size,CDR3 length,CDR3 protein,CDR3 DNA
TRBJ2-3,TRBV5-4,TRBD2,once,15,CASSLVGGGTDTQYF,TGTGCCAGCAGCTTGGTCGGGGGAGGGACAGATACGCAGTATTTT
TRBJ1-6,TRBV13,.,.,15,CASSLGTGSNSPLHF,TGTGCCAGCAGCTTAGGGACAGGAAGCAATTCACCCCTCCACTTT
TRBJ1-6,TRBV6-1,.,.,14,CASSEAQTPSPLHF,TGTGCCAGCAGTGAAGCCCAGACACCTTCACCCCTCCACTTT
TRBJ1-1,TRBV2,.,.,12,CASLGAGDEAFF,TGCGCCAGCCTGGGAGCTGGGGATGAAGCTTTCTTT
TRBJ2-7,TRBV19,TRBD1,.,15,CASRNRDRFSYEQYF,TGTGCCAGTAGAAACAGGGACAGGTTCTCCTACGAGCAGTACTTC
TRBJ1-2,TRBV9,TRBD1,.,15,CASSVSGTGTYGYTF,TGTGCCAGCAGCGTATCCGGGACAGGGACCTATGGCTACACCTTC
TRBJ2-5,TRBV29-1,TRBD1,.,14,CSVLGQGAKETQYF,TGCAGCGTGTTGGGACAGGGGGCGAAAGAGACCCAGTACTTC
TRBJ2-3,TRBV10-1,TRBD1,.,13,CASSADRTGTQYF,TGCGCCAGCAGTGCGGACAGGACGGGTACGCAGTATTTT
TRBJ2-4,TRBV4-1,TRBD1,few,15,CASSRFRGPENIQYF,TGCGCCAGCAGCCGTTTTAGGGGGCCTGAGAACATTCAGTACTTC
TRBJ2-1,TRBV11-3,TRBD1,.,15,CASSPGQGPYNEQFF,TGTGCCAGCAGCCCGGGACAGGGACCTTACAATGAGCAGTTCTTC
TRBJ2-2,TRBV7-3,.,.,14,CASSPPGLDGELFF,TGTGCCAGCAGCCCGCCAGGGTTGGACGGGGAGCTGTTTTTT
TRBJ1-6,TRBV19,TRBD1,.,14,CASSNRQGNSPLHF,TGTGCCAGTAGTAACCGACAGGGTAATTCACCCCTCCACTTT
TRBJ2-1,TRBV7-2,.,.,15,CASSLAGTYLNEQFF,TGTGCCAGCAGCTTAGCCGGGACATACTTGAATGAGCAGTTCTTC
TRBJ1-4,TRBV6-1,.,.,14,CASDLGGVIEKLFF,TGTGCCAGCGACCTCGGCGGGGTGATTGAAAAACTGTTTTTT
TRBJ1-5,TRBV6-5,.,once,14,CASSQLQSNQPQHF,TGTGCCAGCAGTCAGCTACAGAGCAATCAGCCCCAGCATTTT
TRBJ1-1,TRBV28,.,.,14,CASRLGGRVAEAFF,TGTGCCAGCAGGCTCGGGGGGCGAGTCGCTGAAGCTTTCTTT